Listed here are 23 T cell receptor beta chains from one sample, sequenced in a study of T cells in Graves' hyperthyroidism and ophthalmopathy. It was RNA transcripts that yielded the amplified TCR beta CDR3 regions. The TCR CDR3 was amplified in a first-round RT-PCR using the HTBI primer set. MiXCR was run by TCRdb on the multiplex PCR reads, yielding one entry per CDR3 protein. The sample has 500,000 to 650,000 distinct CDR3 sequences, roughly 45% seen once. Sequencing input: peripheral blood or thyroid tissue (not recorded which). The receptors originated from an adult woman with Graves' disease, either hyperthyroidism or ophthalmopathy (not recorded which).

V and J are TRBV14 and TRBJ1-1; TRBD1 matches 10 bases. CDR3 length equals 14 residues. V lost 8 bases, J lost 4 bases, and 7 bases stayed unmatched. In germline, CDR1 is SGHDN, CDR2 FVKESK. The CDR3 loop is CASGKTGGGTEAFF. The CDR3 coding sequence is TGTGCCAGCGGCAAGACAGGGGGCGGCACTGAAGCTTTCTTT.

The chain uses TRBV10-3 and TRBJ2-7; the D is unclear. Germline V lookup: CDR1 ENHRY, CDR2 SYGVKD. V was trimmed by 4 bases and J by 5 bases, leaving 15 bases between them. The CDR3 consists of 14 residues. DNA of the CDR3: TGTGCCATCAGTGGGGGTATATCATCGGACGAGCAGTACTTC. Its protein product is CAISGGISSDEQYF.

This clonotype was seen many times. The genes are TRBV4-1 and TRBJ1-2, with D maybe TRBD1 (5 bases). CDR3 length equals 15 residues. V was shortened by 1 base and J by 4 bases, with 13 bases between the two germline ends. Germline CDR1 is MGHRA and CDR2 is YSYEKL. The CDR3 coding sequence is TGCGCCAGCAGCCAAGGGGGCCCCCAGCCCTATGGCTACACCTTC. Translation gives CASSQGGPQPYGYTF.

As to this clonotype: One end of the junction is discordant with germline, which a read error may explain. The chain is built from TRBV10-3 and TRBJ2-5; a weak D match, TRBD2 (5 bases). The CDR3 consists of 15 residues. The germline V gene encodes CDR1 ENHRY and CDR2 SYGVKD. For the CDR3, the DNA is TGTGCCACCAGTGGGGTGGAGCGGTACCAAGAGACCCAGTACTTC. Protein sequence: CATSGVERYQETQYF.

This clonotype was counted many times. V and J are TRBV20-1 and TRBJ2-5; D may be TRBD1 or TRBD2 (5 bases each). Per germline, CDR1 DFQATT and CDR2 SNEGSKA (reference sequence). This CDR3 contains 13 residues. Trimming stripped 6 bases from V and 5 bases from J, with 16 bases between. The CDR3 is CSAPSEGSETQYF. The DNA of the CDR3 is TGCAGTGCCCCGTCCGAGGGGTCCGAGACCCAGTACTTC.

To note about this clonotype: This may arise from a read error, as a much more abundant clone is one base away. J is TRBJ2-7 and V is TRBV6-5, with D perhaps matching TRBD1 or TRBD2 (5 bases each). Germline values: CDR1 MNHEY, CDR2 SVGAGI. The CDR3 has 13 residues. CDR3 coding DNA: TGTGCCAGCAGTCCACTCGGGGCCTACGAGCGGTACTTC. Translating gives CASSPLGAYERYF.

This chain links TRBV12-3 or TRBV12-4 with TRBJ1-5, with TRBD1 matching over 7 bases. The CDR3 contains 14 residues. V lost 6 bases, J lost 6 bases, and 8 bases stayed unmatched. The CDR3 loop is CASSQRGQVQPQHF. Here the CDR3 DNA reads TGTGCCAGCAGCCAAAGGGGGCAAGTTCAGCCCCAGCATTTT.

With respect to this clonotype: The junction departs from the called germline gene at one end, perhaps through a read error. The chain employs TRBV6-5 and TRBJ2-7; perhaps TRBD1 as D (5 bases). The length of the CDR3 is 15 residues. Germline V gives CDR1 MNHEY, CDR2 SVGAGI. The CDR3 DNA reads TGTGCCATCAGTGAAGGAGAACAGGCGACCTACGAGCAGTACTTC. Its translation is CAISEGEQATYEQYF.

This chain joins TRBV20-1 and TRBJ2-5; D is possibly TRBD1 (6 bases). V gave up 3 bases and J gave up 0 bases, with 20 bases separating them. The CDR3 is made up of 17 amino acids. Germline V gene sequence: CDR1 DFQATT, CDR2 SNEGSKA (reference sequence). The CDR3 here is CSARLPSKGGYQETQYF. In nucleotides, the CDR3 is TGCAGTGCTAGGCTCCCTAGCAAAGGGGGATACCAAGAGACCCAGTACTTC.

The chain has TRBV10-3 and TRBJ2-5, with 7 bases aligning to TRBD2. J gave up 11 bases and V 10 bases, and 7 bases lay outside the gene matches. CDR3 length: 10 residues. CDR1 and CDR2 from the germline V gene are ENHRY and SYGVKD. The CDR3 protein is CATTSGNQYF. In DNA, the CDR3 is TGTGCCACGACGAGCGGGAATCAGTACTTC.

The chain's CDR3 is CASTSRGRSTGELFF. The CDR3 DNA reads TGTGCCAGCACCTCCAGGGGGCGTAGCACCGGGGAGCTGTTTTTT. The chain combines TRBV7-1 with TRBJ2-2; TRBD1 matches at 8 bases. TRBV7-1 is an ORF, and what it does is uncertain. This CDR3 spans 15 amino acids. The V gene end was trimmed by 7 bases and the J gene end by 4 bases; junction bases not matched to a gene: 8.

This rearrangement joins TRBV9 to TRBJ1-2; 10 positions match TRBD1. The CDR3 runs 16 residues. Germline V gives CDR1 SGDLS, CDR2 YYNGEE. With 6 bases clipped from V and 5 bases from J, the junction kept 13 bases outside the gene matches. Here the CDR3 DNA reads TGTGCCAGCACCCGGGACAGGGGAAATCGAGGGTATGGCTACACCTTC. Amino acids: CASTRDRGNRGYGYTF.

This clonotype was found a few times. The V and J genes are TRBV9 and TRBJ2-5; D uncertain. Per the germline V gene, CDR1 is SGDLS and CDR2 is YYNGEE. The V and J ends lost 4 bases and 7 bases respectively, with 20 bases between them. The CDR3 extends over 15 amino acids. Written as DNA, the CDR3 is TGTGCCAGCAGCCAAGTCCGAGGATTCTCGGGGACCCAGTACTTC. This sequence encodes CASSQVRGFSGTQYF.

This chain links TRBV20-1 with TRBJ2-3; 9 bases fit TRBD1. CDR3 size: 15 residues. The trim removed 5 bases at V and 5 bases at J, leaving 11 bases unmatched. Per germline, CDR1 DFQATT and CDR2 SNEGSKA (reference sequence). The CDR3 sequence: CSAPEFGTGQDTQYF. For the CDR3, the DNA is TGCAGTGCTCCGGAGTTCGGGACAGGGCAAGATACGCAGTATTTT.

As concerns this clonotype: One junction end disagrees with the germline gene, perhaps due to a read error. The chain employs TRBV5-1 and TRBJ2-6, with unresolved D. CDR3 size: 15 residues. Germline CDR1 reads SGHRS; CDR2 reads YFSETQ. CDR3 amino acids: CASSLKLPGSNVLTF. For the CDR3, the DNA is TGCGCCAGCAGCTTGAAGCTACCTGGGTCCAACGTCCTGACTTTC. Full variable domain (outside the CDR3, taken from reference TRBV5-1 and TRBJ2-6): KAGVTQTPRYLIKTRGQQVTLSCSPISGHRSVSWYQQTPGQGLQFLFEYFSETQRNKGNFPGRFSGRQFSNSRSEMNVSTLELGDSALYLCASSLKLPGSNVLTFGAGSRLTVL.

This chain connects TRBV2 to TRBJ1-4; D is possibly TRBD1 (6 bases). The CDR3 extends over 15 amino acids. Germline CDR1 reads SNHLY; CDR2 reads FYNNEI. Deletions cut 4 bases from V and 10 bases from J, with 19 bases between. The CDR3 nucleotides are TGTGCCAGCAGTGGGCTGGGGGCCCCCTCTGGAAAACTGTTTTTT. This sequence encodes CASSGLGAPSGKLFF.

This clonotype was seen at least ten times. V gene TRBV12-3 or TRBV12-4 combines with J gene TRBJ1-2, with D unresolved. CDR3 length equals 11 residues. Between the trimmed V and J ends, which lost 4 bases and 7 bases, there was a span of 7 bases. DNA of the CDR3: TGTGCCAGCAGTTCCTTCTTTGGCTACACCTTC. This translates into CASSSFFGYTF.

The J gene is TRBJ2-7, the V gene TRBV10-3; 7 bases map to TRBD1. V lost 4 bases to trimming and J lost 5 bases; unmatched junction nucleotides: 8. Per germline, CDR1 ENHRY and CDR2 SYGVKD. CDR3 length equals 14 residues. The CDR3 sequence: CAISGADRAHEQYF. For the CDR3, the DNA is TGTGCCATCAGTGGGGCCGACAGGGCCCACGAGCAGTACTTC.

For the CDR3, the DNA is TGTGCCATTGCGAAAGGGGACACTGCTAACTATGGCTACACCTTC. Amino acid sequence: CAIAKGDTANYGYTF. V gene TRBV10-3 combines with J gene TRBJ1-2; weak D call: TRBD1 (6 bases). This CDR3 has 15 amino acids. Per germline, CDR1 ENHRY and CDR2 SYGVKD. Trimming took off 9 bases at V and 0 bases at J, with 17 bases between the two ends.

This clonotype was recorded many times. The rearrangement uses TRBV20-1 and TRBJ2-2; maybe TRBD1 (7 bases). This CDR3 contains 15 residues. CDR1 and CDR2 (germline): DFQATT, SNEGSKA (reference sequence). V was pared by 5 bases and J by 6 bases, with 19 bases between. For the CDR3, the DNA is TGCAGTGCTCCCACGCGGACAGGAGGGGCCGGGGAGCTGTTTTTT. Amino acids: CSAPTRTGGAGELFF.

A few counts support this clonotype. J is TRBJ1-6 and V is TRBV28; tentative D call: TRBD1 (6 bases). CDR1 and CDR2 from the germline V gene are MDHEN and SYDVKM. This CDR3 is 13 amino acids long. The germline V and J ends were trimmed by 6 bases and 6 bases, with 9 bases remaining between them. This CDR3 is CASRQDSNSPLHF. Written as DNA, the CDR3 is TGTGCCAGCAGACAGGACAGTAATTCACCCCTCCACTTT.

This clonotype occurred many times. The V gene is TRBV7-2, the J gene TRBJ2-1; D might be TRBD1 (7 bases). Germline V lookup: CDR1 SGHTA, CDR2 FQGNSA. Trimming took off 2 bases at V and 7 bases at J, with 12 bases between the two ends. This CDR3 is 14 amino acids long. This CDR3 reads CASSLLAGGNEQFF. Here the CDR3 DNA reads TGTGCCAGCAGCTTATTGGCAGGGGGGAATGAGCAGTTCTTC.

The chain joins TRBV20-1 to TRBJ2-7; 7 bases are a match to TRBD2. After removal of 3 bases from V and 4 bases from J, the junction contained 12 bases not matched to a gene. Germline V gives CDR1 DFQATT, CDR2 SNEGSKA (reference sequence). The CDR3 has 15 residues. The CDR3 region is CSASSAGRERYEQYF. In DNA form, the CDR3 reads TGCAGTGCTAGCTCCGCGGGGCGGGAGCGGTACGAGCAGTACTTC.